Below, 4 T cell receptor beta chains from the same sample are listed, as sequenced in a study of shared clonotypes between healthy human individuals. Here immunoSEQ multiplex PCR was the method, and the copy in TCRdb shows in-frame clones only, minus some. The table lists millions of clones, roughly 92% of them singletons. What was sequenced was naive CD4+ T cells sorted from blood. Sample subset: CD45RA+ positively selected. All receptors come from a man between 18 and 29 years old in good health.

The chain is built from TRBV15 and TRBJ2-5; D is undetermined. CDR1 and CDR2 (germline): LNHNV, YYDKDF (reference sequence). The CDR3 has 13 amino acids. Deletions cut 2 bases from V and 0 bases from J, with 4 bases between. CDR3 DNA sequence: TGTGCCACCAGCAGAACGTACCAAGAGACCCAGTACTTC. Translation: CATSRTYQETQYF.

Regarding this clone: The same CDR3 is also encoded by other DNA sequences in this sample. The CDR3 protein is CASSPGQGNTEAFF. In nucleotides, the CDR3 is TGTGCCAGCAGCCCTGGACAGGGTAACACTGAAGCTTTCTTT. This sequence joins TRBV6-5 and TRBJ1-1; TRBD1 aligns across 8 bases. CDR1 is MNHEY, CDR2 SVGAGI, per germline. The V and J ends lost 6 bases and 2 bases, in that order; junction bases with no gene match: 5. This CDR3 is 14 amino acids long.

The J gene is TRBJ2-2, the V gene TRBV7-6, with D possibly TRBD1 on 5 matching bases. The V gene's germline CDR1 is SGHVS and CDR2 FNYEAQ. This CDR3 contains 17 residues. With 3 bases removed from V and 0 bases from J, the gap between germline ends came to 14 bases. CDR3 region: CASSFVPGITNTGELFF. The CDR3 region has the DNA TGTGCCAGCAGCTTCGTTCCAGGGATAACGAACACCGGGGAGCTGTTTTTT.

CDR3 amino acids: CASSRAQGSSPLHF. The CDR3 DNA sequence: TGCGCCAGCAGCCGCGCACAGGGGTCGTCACCCCTCCACTTT. The V call is TRBV5-1, the J call TRBJ1-6, with 7 bases lining up with TRBD1. The V segment lost 4 bases and the J segment 10 bases; nucleotides outside the gene matches: 8. Germline assignment: CDR1 SGHRS and CDR2 YFSETQ. This CDR3 contains 14 residues.